Following are 9 T cell receptor beta chains from one sample sequenced in a study of beta chain features in type 1 diabetes. The isolated RNA, all of it, was reverse transcribed, so expressed TCRB transcripts were what got sequenced. Sequenced by immunoSEQ multiplex PCR; TCRdb stores in-frame clones only, minus some. The sample records fewer than 250,000 clones, 55% to 70% being singletons. Sequenced material: naive CD4+ T cells from blood. These receptor sequences come from a man aged 30 to 45 in good health.

This sequence joins TRBV6-5 and TRBJ2-3; no firm D call. Germline V gene data show CDR1 as MNHEY and CDR2 as SVGAGI. Trimming left V 10 bases short and J 0 bases short, with 14 bases between. The CDR3 is 14 amino acids. The CDR3 region has the DNA TGTGCCACCACGCCGGCGGTTAGCACAGATACGCAGTATTTT. Amino acids: CATTPAVSTDTQYF.

The chain employs TRBV14 and TRBJ2-1, with 13 bases that match TRBD2. V lost 1 base, J lost 7 bases, and 4 bases stayed unmatched. The CDR3 covers 16 residues. CDR1 and CDR2 from the germline V gene are SGHDN and FVKESK. DNA for the CDR3: TGTGCCAGCAGCCAAGCGGGACTAGCGGGGAGAAATGAGCAGTTCTTC. This gives the protein CASSQAGLAGRNEQFF.

This clone was picked up a small number of times. V and J are TRBV29-1 and TRBJ2-3, with TRBD1 matching over 7 bases. V trimming: 4 bases; J trimming: 2 bases; junction bases outside the gene matches: 3. CDR3 length: 13 residues. The germline CDR1 and CDR2 sequences are SQVTM and ANQGSEA. CDR3 sequence: CSVGGQTTDTQYF. In DNA, the CDR3 is TGCAGCGTTGGGGGACAGACCACAGATACGCAGTATTTT.

This chain joins TRBV29-1 and TRBJ2-5, with 8 bases aligning to TRBD1. V lost 6 bases and J lost 2; bases outside the gene matches: 8. The germline gives CDR1 SQVTM, CDR2 ANQGSEA. CDR3 length equals 14 residues. The CDR3 spells CSVGTGGWQETQYF. The CDR3, as DNA: TGCAGCGTCGGAACAGGGGGTTGGCAAGAGACCCAGTACTTC.

The V gene is TRBV25-1, the J gene TRBJ1-1; possible D gene TRBD1, 5 bases. The CDR3 runs 14 residues. V was pared by 7 bases and J by 1 base, with 13 bases between. The germline CDR1 and CDR2 sequences are MGHDK and SYGVNS. CDR3 sequence (DNA): TGTGCCAGCACCCTGGGGGGTTCGAACACTGAAGCTTTCTTT. This gives the protein CASTLGGSNTEAFF.

This chain links TRBV9 with TRBJ1-2; D gene unclear. Germline V CDR1 and CDR2: SGDLS, YYNGEE. CDR3 size: 15 residues. V was cut by 0 bases and J by 8 bases, with 17 bases left in between. The CDR3 bases are TGTGCCAGCAGCGTAGCTCTCGATAGGACGTCCGGCTACACCTTC. Protein product: CASSVALDRTSGYTF.

The CDR3 loop reads CASSQGPAGANVLTF. As DNA, the CDR3 is TGTGCCAGCAGCCAAGGGCCGGCTGGGGCCAACGTCCTGACTTTC. This chain joins TRBV9 and TRBJ2-6; D ambiguous. Germline V gives CDR1 SGDLS, CDR2 YYNGEE. The V end was cut by 4 bases, the J end by 2 bases, with 10 bases between. The CDR3 contains 15 residues.

J is TRBJ2-1 and V is TRBV27, with TRBD2 identical over 11 bases. V trimming: 3 bases; J trimming: 6 bases; junction bases outside the gene matches: 4. The CDR3 has 15 amino acids. CDR1 and CDR2 from the germline V gene are MNHEY and SMNVEV (reference sequence). The CDR3 loop reads CASSFLAGGLNEQFF. DNA for the CDR3: TGTGCCAGCAGTTTCCTAGCGGGGGGCCTCAATGAGCAGTTCTTC.

This clone appeared a few times. V usage is TRBV6-5 and J usage is TRBJ2-7; D ambiguous. The CDR3 length is 15 residues. V was clipped by 5 bases and J by 4 bases, with 18 bases between them. Germline CDR1 and CDR2: MNHEY and SVGAGI. CDR3 bases: TGTGCCAGCAGTCCCAGGTACTCGAGATCGTACGAGCAGTACTTC. Its protein is CASSPRYSRSYEQYF.